The entry below gives a single T cell receptor (beta chain) sequence along with its context. Its recognized antigen is unknown. The method was the immunoSEQ multiplex PCR assay. TCRbeta CDR3 sequencing was performed by Adaptive Biotechnologies. In the original analysis: To assess repertoire similarity, the researchers used the Chao-modified Jaccard index along with median clonotype overlap taken from 200 random subsamples at equal sample size. The similarity analyses were run on either productive nucleotide sequences or amino acid sequences translated in silico. Hierarchical clustering with single linkage and t-SNE based on Chao-modified Jaccard distances were applied for the comparison of repertoires. Repertoire diversity was measured with the Renyi index after sample size normalisation across a range of alpha values. TCRdb provides this immuneACCESS table in a form limited to in-frame rearrangements. Some clones are lacking; in checked studies, under half of them reflect an unresolved V gene, and why the rest are absent is not known. From that table come the V and J calls and clone size; the DNA was used to work out D and trimming. This sample's table has entries for over 9,000 clones. The ten biggest clones cover around 2% of the sample.

The sample comes from a study of synovial regulatory T cells in juvenile arthritis (dated by TCRdb to about 2015). With respect to the entire study: Among sequenced patients, three were therapy-naive, one received methotrexate plus infliximab, several received methotrexate, and one had no treatment information. The study compared the TCRbeta CDR3 repertoires of blood iaTreg cells, other blood Treg cells and synovial fluid Treg cells taken from matched patient samples. Although effector T cell subsets in the cohort were also sequenced for comparisons, the Treg dataset on its own covers only blood and synovial fluid Treg cells. Treg and Teff subsets from ten or so JIA patients with active disease were included in the TCR repertoire comparisons.

Paper-wide results and their limitations: iaTreg TCR repertoires were largely private across patients and partially overlapped with synovial Teff and blood CPL repertoires. Synovial Treg cells shared more CDR3 sequences with iaTreg cells than with other blood Treg cells, and Chao-Jaccard similarity confirmed that synovial Treg cells were more closely related to iaTreg cells. Blood iaTreg cells showed lower TCR diversity than other blood Treg cells, consistent with antigen-driven expansion.

The donors for the TCR repertoire analysis were approximately 11 juvenile idiopathic arthritis patients with active disease who had not reached inactive disease, of whom 3 were polyarticular and 8 were oligoarticular. The median age of the TCR-sequenced patients was more than 10 years (range 2.4-22.9), and their median disease duration was about 7 years (range 0.2-19.1). The samples used for TCR repertoire analysis were collected at two centres in Italy. Peripheral blood mononuclear cells were isolated by Histopaque-1077 density gradient and cryopreserved in roughly 90% FCS with roughly 10% DMSO. The receptor was isolated from a donor younger than 30 with juvenile idiopathic arthritis. The material sequenced was Treg cells from blood. According to the study, the label for this sample's cell subset or site signals: remaining (HLA-DR-negative) circulating blood Treg cells.

CDR3 reads: CATSSRLAGGPNTGELFF. The receptor chain draws on TRBV15 and TRBJ2-2; as DNA is missing, the TRBD2 call by TCRdb cannot be tested. CDR1 and CDR2 were assigned from the germline V gene (reference sequence) as LNHNV and YYDKDF. From the cysteine through the phenylalanine, the CDR3 covers 18 amino acids. No nucleotide data were recorded.